This record concerns one T cell receptor (beta chain) sequence. This record belongs to a study of cytomegalovirus exposure and HLA in healthy donors. The CDR3 runs 15 residues. The PCR was carried out with 60 Vbeta primers and 13 Jbeta primers. Produced via immunoSEQ multiplex PCR; TCRdb's table is partial and in-frame only. The repertoire holds some 120,000 clones, with roughly 69% as singletons. This chain links TRBV21-1 with TRBJ2-3; TRBD2, the D gene given by the table, was not confirmed from the DNA. TRBV21-1 is a pseudogene. This sequence originates from a woman aged 25 to 39 in good health and CMV-seronegative. The sample consisted of PBMCs. The CDR3 sequence: CASSSRGADTDTQYF. The CDR3 DNA is TGTGCCAGCAGCAGTCGCGGGGCGGACACAGATACGCAGTATTTT.